This passage covers 32 T cell receptor beta chains from one sample sequenced in a study of T-cell reconstitution after alpha-beta-depleted transplantation in children (dated by TCRdb to the mid-2010s). Library prep was done by PCR. The sample was run on an Illumina HiSeq 2500. TCR library preparation used molecular barcoding, with unique molecular identifiers applied to normalize quantification of the TCRbeta repertoire. Using fastp at Q25 and MiXCR, TCRdb reprocessed the public reads and kept productive beta chains. Entries are consolidated by CDR3 protein sequence, retaining the most common genes and DNA. Within this sample are some 300,000 distinct CDR3 sequences, with around a tenth of them counted one time only. Together, the top ten hold more than 2% of the sample. This specimen consisted of PBMCs from the stem cell graft donor, obtained from the stem cell graft. The receptors here all came from a human donor who donated a stem cell graft to a child with acute lymphoblastic leukemia.

This clonotype was picked up many times. DNA of the CDR3: TGTGCCGTATCTCGGGACGGAGAAAACTATGGCTACACCTTC. Translation gives CAVSRDGENYGYTF. The V and J genes are TRBV6-5 and TRBJ1-2, with a tentative D call TRBD1 (5 bases). The CDR3 has 14 residues. Germline V lookup: CDR1 MNHEY, CDR2 SVGAGI. The V and J ends lost 11 bases and 2 bases respectively, with 18 bases between them.

J is TRBJ2-1 and V is TRBV19, with 7 bases matching TRBD2. The CDR3 is 17 residues long. The junction had 18 bases not matched to a gene; V was cut back by 5 bases and J by 8 bases. Germline loops: CDR1 LNHDA, CDR2 SQIVND (reference sequence). The CDR3 coding sequence is TGTGCCAGTAGTCCTCATGGTAGCGGGTACCCGGTGGATGAGCAGTTCTTC. It codes for CASSPHGSGYPVDEQFF.

The V gene is TRBV29-1, the J gene TRBJ2-7; TRBD1 matches at 10 bases. The V segment lost 0 bases and the J segment 3 bases; nucleotides outside the gene matches: 5. The CDR3 totals 15 residues. Germline-derived CDR1 and CDR2 are SQVTM and ANQGSEA. The CDR3 nucleotides read TGCAGCGTTGAAGAGGCGGGACAGGGGTTCTACGAGCAGTACTTC. This sequence encodes CSVEEAGQGFYEQYF.

This chain uses TRBV9 with TRBJ2-1; D might be TRBD1 (6 bases). Germline V CDR1 and CDR2: SGDLS, YYNGEE. V was pared by 0 bases and J by 7 bases, with 20 bases between. This CDR3 has 17 amino acids. The CDR3 DNA is TGTGCCAGCAGCGTAGGTCCCCAGCGGCACCAGGGGAATGAGCAGTTCTTC. It translates to CASSVGPQRHQGNEQFF.

This clonotype was picked up many times. The chain recombines TRBV3-1 with TRBJ2-7; 9 nucleotides match TRBD2. Germline trimming cut 4 bases from V and 2 bases from J; bases unmatched to any gene: 6. The CDR3 contains 15 residues. Per germline, CDR1 LGHDT and CDR2 YNNKEL (reference sequence). The CDR3 is CASSLAGGTPYEQYF. The CDR3 nucleotides read TGTGCCAGCAGCCTGGCGGGAGGGACCCCCTACGAGCAGTACTTC.

This clonotype was detected a few times. This chain joins TRBV2 and TRBJ2-7; 9 bases fit TRBD1. The V segment lost 8 bases and the J segment 1 base; nucleotides outside the gene matches: 6. Germline values: CDR1 SNHLY, CDR2 FYNNEI. The CDR3 consists of 14 residues. The CDR3 DNA sequence: TGTGCCAGCCGCAAACAGGGGGCATCCTACGAGCAGTACTTC. It codes for CASRKQGASYEQYF. The complete variable domain, with remaining parts taken from reference TRBV2 and TRBJ2-7, reads EPEVTQTPSHQVTQMGQEVILRCVPISNHLYFYWYRQILGQKVEFLVSFYNNEISEKSEIFDDQFSVERPDGSNFTLKIRSTKLEDSAMYFCASRKQGASYEQYFGPGTRLTVT.

This clonotype was observed at least ten times. This chain links TRBV12-3 or TRBV12-4 with TRBJ2-5, with D unresolved. The ends were cut back, 4 bases at V and 2 bases at J, with 11 bases in the middle. CDR3 length: 14 residues. CDR3 sequence (DNA): TGTGCCAGCAGTTGGAATCTGGAACAAGAGACCCAGTACTTC. This translates into CASSWNLEQETQYF.

This clonotype was counted ten times or more. The gene calls are TRBV12-3 or TRBV12-4 and TRBJ2-6; D is ambiguous. The CDR3 contains 14 residues. V lost 8 bases and J lost 5, with 13 bases in between. The CDR3 DNA reads TGTGCCAGCTCACCCGGCGTAAGGGCCAACGTCCTGACTTTC. Amino acids: CASSPGVRANVLTF.

This clonotype has only a few counts. This rearrangement joins TRBV4-2 to TRBJ1-2; TRBD1 agrees at 7 bases. Per germline, CDR1 LGHNA and CDR2 YNFKEQ. J lost 4 bases, V lost 3 bases, and 5 bases had no gene match. CDR3 size: 14 residues. CDR3 protein: CASSHPRDSYGYTF. As DNA, the CDR3 is TGTGCCAGCAGCCATCCTCGGGACAGCTATGGCTACACCTTC.

This clonotype showed up many times. The chain employs TRBV4-2 and TRBJ1-1; D is possibly TRBD1 (6 bases). Trimming left V 8 bases short and J 4 bases short, with 8 bases between. The CDR3 extends over 11 amino acids. CDR1 and CDR2 (germline): LGHNA, YNFKEQ. The CDR3 DNA is TGTGCCAGCCGACAGGCCACTGAAGCTTTCTTT. Protein product: CASRQATEAFF.

The V and J genes are TRBV18 and TRBJ1-1; D is perhaps TRBD1 (5 bases). With 2 bases removed from V and 6 bases from J, the gap between germline ends came to 13 bases. CDR3 length equals 14 residues. The germline gives CDR1 KGHSH, CDR2 LQKENI. The CDR3 coding sequence is TGTGCCAGCTCACCATTGGCACAGGAGGCTGAAGCTTTCTTT. This encodes CASSPLAQEAEAFF.

This clonotype was found a few times. V usage is TRBV4-1 and J usage is TRBJ1-4; 8 bases are a match to TRBD1. CDR1 MGHRA and CDR2 YSYEKL come from the germline V gene. J lost 7 bases, V lost 1 base, and 8 bases had no gene match. CDR3 length equals 16 residues. CDR3 sequence reads: CASSQGGTGDTEKLFF. The DNA of the CDR3 is TGCGCCAGCAGCCAAGGGGGGACAGGAGATACTGAAAAACTGTTTTTT.

The chain combines TRBV5-1 with TRBJ2-1; 9 nucleotides line up with TRBD2. The CDR3 sequence is 14 residues long. The trim removed 6 bases at V and 7 bases at J, leaving 8 bases unmatched. CDR1 SGHRS and CDR2 YFSETQ come from the germline V gene. The CDR3 protein is CASTLPLAGNEQFF. For the CDR3, the DNA is TGCGCCAGCACCCTACCACTAGCGGGTAATGAGCAGTTCTTC.

This clonotype has more than one count but fewer than ten. The chain recombines TRBV6-1 with TRBJ2-3; TRBD1 matches at 7 bases. Losses at the gene ends were 1 base for V and 5 bases for J; bases not matched to a gene: 6. Germline-derived CDR1 and CDR2 are MNHNS and SASEGT. The CDR3 has 15 amino acids. CDR3 DNA: TGTGCCAGCAGTGAAGATGACAGGGTGGGAGATACGCAGTATTTT. Translation gives CASSEDDRVGDTQYF.

V usage is TRBV6-2 or TRBV6-3 and J usage is TRBJ2-1; no reliable D call. The CDR3 contains 14 residues. Germline V gene sequence: CDR1 MNHEY, CDR2 SVGEGT. V lost 2 bases and J 8 bases, leaving 13 bases between the germline ends. CDR3 DNA: TGTGCCAGCAGTTACGACCTTCGGGTCCATGAGCAGTTCTTC. Translated, it gives CASSYDLRVHEQFF.

This chain uses TRBV12-3 or TRBV12-4 with TRBJ2-4; the match to TRBD2 covers 11 bases. CDR3 length: 20 amino acids. V gave up 3 bases and J gave up 6 bases; unmatched junction bases: 19. Here the CDR3 reads CASSFRRLAGGDQMGNIQYF. The DNA for the CDR3 is TGTGCCAGCAGTTTCAGGCGGCTAGCGGGAGGTGATCAAATGGGAAACATTCAGTACTTC.

The rearrangement joins TRBV19 to TRBJ2-1; possible D gene TRBD1, 5 bases. Germline assignment: CDR1 LNHDA and CDR2 SQIVND (reference sequence). The length of the CDR3 is 15 residues. V was cut by 6 bases and J by 5 bases, with 17 bases left in between. The CDR3 DNA sequence: TGTGCCAGTAGGCCCTTGTTGCCAGGGCACAATGAGCAGTTCTTC. Its translation is CASRPLLPGHNEQFF.

This chain uses TRBV11-1 with TRBJ1-3; D call uncertain. The V end was cut by 1 base, the J end by 0 bases, with 16 bases between. This CDR3 has 18 residues. CDR1 is SGHAT, CDR2 FQDESV, per germline (reference sequence). Here the CDR3 reads CASSLGTARTSSGNTIYF. The CDR3 coding sequence is TGTGCCAGCAGCTTAGGTACGGCGAGGACCAGCTCTGGAAACACCATATATTTT. Looking up the rest from reference TRBV11-1 and TRBJ1-3 gives the full variable domain: EAEVAQSPRYKITEKSQAVAFWCDPISGHATLYWYRQILGQGPELLVQFQDESVVDDSQLPKDRFSAERLKGVDSTLKIQPAELGDSAMYLCASSLGTARTSSGNTIYFGEGSWLTVV.

This clonotype was observed a few times. The chain links TRBV20-1 to TRBJ2-7, with D perhaps matching TRBD1 (6 bases). Trimming pared 3 bases from V and 2 bases from J, leaving 11 bases between. This CDR3 is built from 13 residues. Germline CDR1 reads DFQATT; CDR2 reads SNEGSKA (reference sequence). The CDR3 DNA reads TGCAGTGCTAGTCCCCCAGGGGCCTACGAGCAGTACTTC. Translating gives CSASPPGAYEQYF.

This clonotype appeared a few times. The rearrangement uses TRBV24-1 and TRBJ2-7; TRBD1 is a possible D gene (5 bases). CDR1 is KGHDR, CDR2 SFDVKD, per germline. The V end was cut by 1 base, the J end by 5 bases, with 8 bases between. The CDR3 is 13 amino acids. The CDR3 here is CATSDFAGNEQYF. The CDR3 DNA follows: TGTGCCACCAGTGATTTTGCAGGGAACGAGCAGTACTTC.

The sample holds a few counts of this clonotype. This chain joins TRBV9 and TRBJ2-7; 7 nucleotides match TRBD1. There are 15 residues in the CDR3. The V gene end was trimmed by 4 bases and the J gene end by 2 bases; junction bases not matched to a gene: 9. From germline, CDR1 is SGDLS and CDR2 YYNGEE. The CDR3 nucleotides are TGTGCCAGCAGCCCTCATCCCGGGACAGCCTACGAGCAGTACTTC. Its protein is CASSPHPGTAYEQYF. The full variable domain, its missing parts supplied by reference TRBV9 and TRBJ2-7, is DSGVTQTPKHLITATGQRVTLRCSPRSGDLSVYWYQQSLDQGLQFLIQYYNGEERAKGNILERFSAQQFPDLHSELNLSSLELGDSALYFCASSPHPGTAYEQYFGPGTRLTVT.

This clonotype came up many times. This rearrangement joins TRBV4-1 to TRBJ1-1; a weak D match, TRBD1 (6 bases). The V gene's germline CDR1 is MGHRA and CDR2 YSYEKL. V lost 4 bases and J lost 1, with 25 bases in between. The CDR3 runs 19 residues. The DNA of the CDR3 is TGCGCCAGCAGCCCGGTCGGGGACAACTACATTTCGCCGAACACTGAAGCTTTCTTT. Protein: CASSPVGDNYISPNTEAFF.

This clonotype has more than one count but fewer than ten. The V call is TRBV7-2, the J call TRBJ2-2; D gene unclear. The CDR3 is 14 residues long. Looked up from germline, CDR1 is SGHTA and CDR2 is FQGNSA. V lost 5 bases and J lost 0, with 7 bases in between. CDR3 region: CASSPQTNTGELFF. The CDR3 DNA sequence: TGTGCCAGCAGCCCCCAGACGAACACCGGGGAGCTGTTTTTT.

This clonotype came up a few times. V is TRBV10-3 and J is TRBJ1-5; no firm D call. The CDR3 has 13 residues. V was cut by 2 bases and J by 7 bases, with 9 bases left in between. Germline CDR1 is ENHRY and CDR2 is SYGVKD. For the CDR3, the DNA is TGTGCCATCAGTGAGCCTGGGTCCCAGCCCCAGCATTTT. This sequence encodes CAISEPGSQPQHF.

There are a few counts of this clonotype. The chain uses TRBV9 and TRBJ2-5; 7 positions agree with TRBD1. The CDR3 is made up of 15 amino acids. The germline V gene has CDR1 SGDLS and CDR2 YYNGEE. The trim removed 4 bases at V and 2 bases at J, leaving 8 bases unmatched. CDR3 in DNA: TGTGCCAGCAGCCCTCCGACAGGGCGTCAAGAGACCCAGTACTTC. It encodes CASSPPTGRQETQYF. The whole variable domain, remainder taken from reference TRBV9 and TRBJ2-5, is DSGVTQTPKHLITATGQRVTLRCSPRSGDLSVYWYQQSLDQGLQFLIQYYNGEERAKGNILERFSAQQFPDLHSELNLSSLELGDSALYFCASSPPTGRQETQYFGPGTRLLVL.

This clonotype was detected ten times or more. The V call is TRBV5-1, the J call TRBJ2-7; 11 bases fit TRBD2. V gave up 4 bases and J gave up 0 bases; unmatched junction bases: 6. This CDR3 is 16 amino acids long. The germline gives CDR1 SGHRS, CDR2 YFSETQ. The CDR3 DNA reads TGCGCCAGCAGCCTGACGGGGACTAGCGGCTCCTACGAGCAGTACTTC. It codes for CASSLTGTSGSYEQYF.

The chain carries TRBV7-8 and TRBJ2-1; D is tentatively TRBD1 or TRBD2 (5 bases each). The V gene lost 0 bases and the J gene lost 15 bases, with 18 bases spanning the gap. The CDR3 has 14 amino acids. Germline V CDR1 and CDR2: SGHVS, FQNEAQ. The CDR3 loop reads CASSLAGTGTPGFF. The CDR3, as DNA: TGTGCCAGCAGCTTAGCCGGGACCGGGACCCCGGGGTTCTTC.

This clonotype was observed a few times. The chain recombines TRBV4-1 with TRBJ2-3, with D unresolved. The CDR3 contains 12 residues. The V end lost 8 bases, the J end lost 6 bases, and 12 bases lay between the germline ends. Germline CDR1 reads MGHRA; CDR2 reads YSYEKL. CDR3 sequence (DNA): TGCGCCAGCGCCGACCCCAGGGATACGCAGTATTTT. Its translation is CASADPRDTQYF.

The chain recombines TRBV4-1 with TRBJ2-3; 11 nucleotides agree with TRBD2. Germline loops: CDR1 MGHRA, CDR2 YSYEKL. With V trimmed by 0 bases and J by 4 bases, 6 bases remained unmatched. The CDR3 is 17 amino acids. The CDR3 region is CASSQDRLAGGPDTQYF. Written as DNA, the CDR3 is TGCGCCAGCAGCCAAGATCGGCTAGCGGGAGGTCCAGATACGCAGTATTTT.

Many counts were recorded for this clonotype. V is TRBV4-1 and J is TRBJ1-5; TRBD1 matches at 9 bases. This CDR3 contains 14 residues. Germline-derived CDR1 and CDR2 are MGHRA and YSYEKL. V dropped 4 bases and J dropped 7; count of bases not matched to a gene: 5. CDR3 in amino acids: CASSLGTGTQPQHF. CDR3 nucleotides: TGCGCCAGCAGCCTAGGGACAGGGACCCAGCCCCAGCATTTT.

This chain joins TRBV5-1 and TRBJ2-7; D gene unclear. The CDR3 runs to 14 residues. V was clipped by 4 bases and J by 7 bases, with 18 bases between them. Germline lookup yields CDR1 SGHRS and CDR2 YFSETQ. CDR3 bases: TGCGCCAGCAGCCTGACCGCTAGTGGCGGAGAGCAGTACTTC. It encodes CASSLTASGGEQYF.

This clonotype was found many times. V is TRBV4-3 and J is TRBJ2-7, with 7 positions matching TRBD2. Germline CDR1 LGHNA, CDR2 YSLEER. This CDR3 comprises 16 residues. Germline trimming cut 3 bases from V and 1 base from J; bases unmatched to any gene: 9. CDR3 sequence reads: CASSQSWASGSYEQYF. Written as DNA, the CDR3 is TGCGCCAGCAGCCAGAGTTGGGCTAGCGGATCCTACGAGCAGTACTTC.